This passage covers 10 T cell receptor beta chains from one sample sequenced in a study of Ad26.COV2.S vaccination and SARS-CoV-2 variants (dated by TCRdb to the early 2020s). Libraries were built with the immunoSEQ multiplex PCR assay. As stored in TCRdb, this immuneACCESS dataset retains in-frame rearrangements with V and J assigned. A fraction of the clones does not appear; measured against another copy, unresolved V genes explain less than half of the discrepancy, and the remainder lacks a known reason. This sample comprises 300,000 to 450,000 clones, about 88% of them detected only once. The leading ten clones occupy about 3.3% of the sample. The treatment or condition label, read with the paper, signifies: roughly 19 received Ad26.COV2.S at low or high dose, single or two shots; about 5 received placebo; per-sample allocation not given. Repertoires of vaccine and placebo recipients were sequenced from samples taken on day 63 after the first injection.

The source was peripheral blood, collected in a trial of Ad26.COV2.S vaccine versus placebo. These receptors all stem from a person aged 18-65 years who received the Ad26.COV2.S COVID-19 vaccine or a placebo.

This clone was recorded only once. This chain joins TRBV30 and TRBJ1-1, with 7 bases that match TRBD1. CDR1 GTSNPN and CDR2 SVGIG come from the germline V gene (reference sequence). The CDR3 is 15 residues long. V lost 5 bases and J lost 5; bases outside the gene matches: 14. CDR3 nucleotide sequence: TGTGCCTGGTCCCTCGCCGGGACAGCTAGTACTGAAGCTTTCTTT. Encoded protein: CAWSLAGTASTEAFF. The entire variable domain, with the rest obtained from reference TRBV30 and TRBJ1-1, is as follows: SQTIHQWPATLVQPVGSPLSLECTVEGTSNPNLYWYRQAAGRGLQLLFYSVGIGQISSEVPQNLSASRPQDRQFILSSKKLLLSDSGFYLCAWSLAGTASTEAFFGQGTRLTVV.

In DNA form, the CDR3 reads TGTGCCACCAGTGACCGGGACAGGGGGTCAACAGATACGCAGTATTTT. Protein: CATSDRDRGSTDTQYF. The V and J genes are TRBV24-1 and TRBJ2-3, with 11 bases aligning to TRBD1. V dropped 4 bases and J dropped 3; count of bases not matched to a gene: 5. Germline V gene sequence: CDR1 KGHDR, CDR2 SFDVKD. This CDR3 contains 16 residues.

As for this clone: The same CDR3 is also encoded by other DNA sequences in this sample. The V call is TRBV28, the J call TRBJ2-7; a possible D gene is TRBD2 (6 bases). Trimming pared 2 bases from V and 4 bases from J, leaving 6 bases between. CDR1 is MDHEN, CDR2 SYDVKM, per germline. This CDR3 region has 12 residues. CDR3 DNA: TGTGCCAGCAGTTTACGGGGGTACGAGCAGTACTTC. It translates to CASSLRGYEQYF.

This clone has just one count. CDR3 sequence reads: CASSEGVARNEKLFF. CDR3 coding DNA: TGTGCCAGCAGCGAAGGAGTGGCCCGTAATGAAAAACTGTTTTTT. This chain connects TRBV11-3 to TRBJ1-4; the D is unclear. V lost 5 bases to trimming and J lost 4 bases, with 14 bases between them. CDR1 is SGHNT and CDR2 is YENEEA in the germline V gene. This CDR3 is built from 15 residues.

This sequence joins TRBV2 and TRBJ1-1, with D tentatively TRBD1 (5 bases). V was shortened by 4 bases and J by 1 base, with 7 bases between the two germline ends. This CDR3 is built from 13 residues. Germline CDR1 SNHLY, CDR2 FYNNEI. The chain's CDR3 is CASSGGGNTEAFF. For the CDR3, the DNA is TGTGCCAGCAGTGGGGGGGGGAACACTGAAGCTTTCTTT.

J is TRBJ1-1 and V is TRBV29-1; perhaps TRBD1 as D (5 bases). The ends were cut back, 4 bases at V and 2 bases at J, with 11 bases in the middle. CDR1 is SQVTM, CDR2 ANQGSEA, per germline. The CDR3 contains 13 residues. The chain's CDR3 is CSVAGQGNTEAFF. CDR3 coding DNA: TGCAGCGTTGCGGGCCAGGGAAACACTGAAGCTTTCTTT. Complete variable domain (other parts from reference TRBV29-1 and TRBJ1-1): SAVISQKPSRDICQRGTSLTIQCQVDSQVTMMFWYRQQPGQSLTLIATANQGSEATYESGFVIDKFPISRPNLTFSTLTVSNMSPEDSSIYLCSVAGQGNTEAFFGQGTRLTVV.

The chain couples TRBV28 to TRBJ2-5, with unresolved D. V was pared by 2 bases and J by 4 bases, with 11 bases between. This CDR3 spans 14 amino acids. From germline, CDR1 is MDHEN and CDR2 SYDVKM. CDR3 bases: TGTGCCAGCAGTTTAGTCGGGTTTCCAGAGACCCAGTACTTC. Its translation: CASSLVGFPETQYF.

Comment on this clone: The junction and the germline gene differ at one end; a read error may be behind it. The CDR3 bases are TGTGCCAGCTCACCCTGGACAGGGAAAAACTATGTCTACACCTTC. Translation gives CASSPWTGKNYVYTF. The rearrangement uses TRBV18 and TRBJ1-2; TRBD1 matches at 8 bases. This CDR3 is built from 15 residues. Germline V CDR1 and CDR2: KGHSH, LQKENI.

This chain links TRBV3-1 (or the pseudogene TRBV3-2) with TRBJ2-3; D is undetermined. Germline CDR1 is LGHDT and CDR2 is YNNKEL (reference sequence). V gave up 2 bases and J gave up 0 bases, with 6 bases separating them. The CDR3 covers 14 residues. In nucleotides, the CDR3 is TGTGCCAGCAGCCAATGGGGAAGCACAGATACGCAGTATTTT. Protein: CASSQWGSTDTQYF.

The rearrangement uses TRBV7-9 and TRBJ2-4, with 8 bases aligning to TRBD2. CDR1 SEHNR and CDR2 FQNEAQ come from the germline V gene (reference sequence). This CDR3 contains 14 residues. The trim removed 3 bases at V and 8 bases at J, leaving 6 bases unmatched. CDR3 amino acids: CASSLGSGGYIQYF. For the CDR3, the DNA is TGTGCCAGCAGCTTGGGGAGCGGGGGTTACATTCAGTACTTC.